This TCR beta chain was profiled in a study of T cells in Graves' hyperthyroidism and ophthalmopathy. Findings and limits, study-wide: Stable hyperthyroidism was told apart from ophthalmopathy by a model built on 13 V-J features. Model predictions of ophthalmopathy came a median approximately seven months before onset.

This CDR3 spans 16 amino acids. V was clipped by 5 bases and J by 2 bases; unmatched bases: 6. Germline V lookup: CDR1 SGHTA, CDR2 FQGNSA. Authors of the study amplified TCR beta CDR3 regions from RNA transcripts. First-round RT-PCR with HTBI primers amplified the TCR CDR3 region. Using its own MiXCR run on the multiplex PCR reads, TCRdb lists one record per CDR3 protein. Here the sample spans about 840,000 distinct CDR3 sequences, roughly 40% being singletons. As to this clonotype: The antigen remains undetermined.

Graves' hyperthyroidism was deemed stable given no ophthalmopathy progression within 18 months. The TCR originated in a man younger than 35 with Graves' hyperthyroidism. The V call is TRBV7-2, the J call TRBJ1-5; 10 nucleotides match TRBD1. The sequencing input was blood. DNA of the CDR3: TGTGCCAGCAGCCCGCCCGGGACAGGGGGCAATCAGCCCCAGCATTTT. Translating it yields CASSPPGTGGNQPQHF. Drawing the rest from reference TRBV7-2 and TRBJ1-5, the complete variable domain is GAGVSQSPSNKVTEKGKDVELRCDPISGHTALYWYRQSLGQGLEFLIYFQGNSAPDKSGLPSDRFSAERTGGSVSTLTIQRTQQEDSAVYLCASSPPGTGGNQPQHFGDGTRLSIL.